The 25 T cell receptor beta chains listed next were all sequenced from one sample in a study of siplizumab effects on memory and regulatory T cells. The antigens for these receptors are not known. Coculturing was carried out on the mixed lymphocyte reaction cells. It lasted more than five days and was done at 37°C. The repertoire was sequenced with immunoSEQ multiplex PCR; TCRdb's copy has only in-frame clones and lacks some. The sample holds approximately 20,000 clones; 44% are singletons and the top ten take over 6%. What was sequenced was CFSE-low (dividing) CD4+ T cells sorted from an allogeneic mixed lymphocyte reaction. The receptors shown here come from a human donor in good health; the cells came from an allogeneic mixed lymphocyte reaction. Some clones in this sample may be carry-over from other donors' samples.

The chain has TRBV6-5 and TRBJ1-2; TRBD1 aligns across 9 bases. The CDR3 loop spans 15 amino acids. The V gene's germline CDR1 is MNHEY and CDR2 SVGAGI. The trim removed 10 bases at V and 4 bases at J, leaving 13 bases unmatched. CDR3 sequence reads: CATFPGQGGSYGYTF. The CDR3 bases are TGTGCCACCTTCCCGGGACAGGGCGGTAGCTATGGCTACACCTTC.

This clone showed up just a few times. The J gene is TRBJ2-7, the V gene TRBV7-2; D unresolved. CDR3 length: 11 amino acids. The germline V gene has CDR1 SGHTA and CDR2 FQGNSA. V was pared by 4 bases and J by 7 bases, with 8 bases between. CDR3 bases: TGTGCCAGCAGCTCTTTTAGGGAGCAGTACTTC. Translation gives CASSSFREQYF.

This clone was picked up a small number of times. The rearrangement links TRBV7-9 to TRBJ1-1; D not resolved. Germline CDR1 and CDR2: SEHNR and FQNEAQ (reference sequence). This CDR3 comprises 15 residues. V lost 0 bases to trimming and J lost 1 base, with 9 bases between them. The CDR3 coding sequence is TGTGCCAGCAGCTTAGCAGGAGGGTCGAACACTGAAGCTTTCTTT. This gives the protein CASSLAGGSNTEAFF.

The chain combines TRBV5-1 with TRBJ1-3; D remains unclear. V was clipped by 1 base and J by 4 bases, with 12 bases between them. This CDR3 is 15 amino acids long. Germline CDR1 is SGHRS and CDR2 is YFSETQ. The CDR3 loop reads CASSLSPSDGNTIYF. The CDR3 DNA sequence: TGCGCCAGCAGCTTGTCCCCGTCGGACGGAAACACCATATATTTT.

In this sample, this clone is medium-sized. This chain links TRBV6-1 with TRBJ2-2; D not resolved. This CDR3 has 15 residues. The ends were cut back, 5 bases at V and 1 base at J, with 11 bases in the middle. CDR1 and CDR2 (germline): MNHNS, SASEGT. Here the CDR3 DNA reads TGTGCCAGCAGTCTACGGTTTTTGAACACCGGGGAGCTGTTTTTT. This sequence encodes CASSLRFLNTGELFF.

The V call is TRBV5-4, the J call TRBJ1-5, with unresolved D. Germline CDR1 reads SGHNT; CDR2 reads YYREEE (reference sequence). Deletions cut 1 base from V and 7 bases from J, with 12 bases between. The CDR3 length is 14 residues. The CDR3 nucleotides are TGTGCCAGCAGCTTGTGGGGTTGGCCCCAGCCCCAGCATTTT. Translated, it gives CASSLWGWPQPQHF. Together with reference TRBV5-4 and TRBJ1-5, the CDR3 gives the full variable domain: ETGVTQSPTHLIKTRGQQVTLRCSSQSGHNTVSWYQQALGQGPQFIFQYYREEENGRGNFPPRFSGLQFPNYSSELNVNALELDDSALYLCASSLWGWPQPQHFGDGTRLSIL.

The rearrangement joins TRBV9 to TRBJ1-4; possible D gene TRBD1, 6 bases. Germline CDR1 and CDR2: SGDLS and YYNGEE. Trimming left V 3 bases short and J 3 bases short, with 12 bases between. The CDR3 contains 15 residues. CDR3 nucleotide sequence: TGTGCCAGCAGCGGATTACAGGGCCCTAATGAAAAACTGTTTTTT. Its protein is CASSGLQGPNEKLFF. Together with reference TRBV9 and TRBJ1-4, the CDR3 gives the full variable domain: DSGVTQTPKHLITATGQRVTLRCSPRSGDLSVYWYQQSLDQGLQFLIQYYNGEERAKGNILERFSAQQFPDLHSELNLSSLELGDSALYFCASSGLQGPNEKLFFGSGTQLSVL.

This rearrangement joins TRBV19 to TRBJ2-7; TRBD1 matches at 9 bases. Germline V CDR1 and CDR2: LNHDA, SQIVND (reference sequence). Trimming removed 4 bases from V and 2 bases from J; junction bases left unmatched: 6. The CDR3 is 15 residues long. CDR3 region: CASSSRDRATYEQYF. The CDR3 bases are TGTGCCAGTAGTAGCCGGGACAGGGCCACCTACGAGCAGTACTTC.

This clone has a count of ten or more. The genes are TRBV28 and TRBJ1-6; tentative D call: TRBD1 (5 bases). Germline V CDR1 and CDR2: MDHEN, SYDVKM. This CDR3 is 15 amino acids long. V lost 1 base and J lost 10, with 14 bases in between. CDR3 DNA sequence: TGTGCCAGCAGTTTATTTCGGGGCCTGAGCTCACCCCTCCACTTT. Translated: CASSLFRGLSSPLHF.

The chain couples TRBV27 to TRBJ2-5; D gene ambiguous. The CDR3 has 14 residues. The V gene's germline CDR1 is MNHEY and CDR2 SMNVEV (reference sequence). Trimming stripped 0 bases from V and 6 bases from J, with 11 bases between. CDR3 coding DNA: TGTGCCAGCAGTTTATCGATGGTACAGAAGACCCAGTACTTC. It yields the protein CASSLSMVQKTQYF.

The J gene is TRBJ1-3, the V gene TRBV5-1, with TRBD1 matching over 7 bases. This CDR3 has 15 amino acids. Germline CDR1 reads SGHRS; CDR2 reads YFSETQ. V shed 2 bases and J 4 bases; nucleotides not matched to a gene: 6. CDR3 bases: TGCGCCAGCAGCTTTCTAGGGGGCGAGGGAAACACCATATATTTT. This translates into CASSFLGGEGNTIYF.

This clone was observed at least ten times. The genes are TRBV10-3 and TRBJ1-5; 7 bases map to TRBD1. V lost 6 bases and J lost 1; bases outside the gene matches: 6. The CDR3 runs 15 residues. Germline CDR1 ENHRY, CDR2 SYGVKD. The CDR3 bases are TGTGCCATCAGGGAACAGGGGTCGAGCAATCAGCCCCAGCATTTT. Protein sequence: CAIREQGSSNQPQHF.

The chain employs TRBV5-1 and TRBJ1-5; D is unresolved. Trimming shortened V by 10 bases and J by 4 bases, and 21 bases separated the two germline ends. Germline lookup yields CDR1 SGHRS and CDR2 YFSETQ. There are 15 residues in the CDR3. The CDR3 nucleotides read TGCGCCTCCTCTCCGGGTCAGTTCTTTAATCAGCCCCAGCATTTT. This translates into CASSPGQFFNQPQHF.

The rearrangement joins TRBV6-5 to TRBJ1-5, with a tentative D call TRBD1 (5 bases). V shed 6 bases and J shed 2 bases, with 11 bases lying between them. The CDR3 spans 14 residues. CDR1 is MNHEY, CDR2 SVGAGI, per germline. CDR3 in DNA: TGTGCCAGCAGGTGGGACCTCCGCAATCAGCCCCAGCATTTT. It encodes CASRWDLRNQPQHF.

This sequence joins TRBV5-1 and TRBJ2-5, with TRBD2 identical over 8 bases. Looked up from germline, CDR1 is SGHRS and CDR2 is YFSETQ. The V gene end was trimmed by 7 bases and the J gene end by 5 bases; junction bases not matched to a gene: 13. The CDR3 length is 15 residues. The CDR3 protein is CASALGGLVGETQYF. As DNA, the CDR3 is TGCGCCAGCGCCTTGGGGGGACTAGTTGGGGAGACCCAGTACTTC. Full variable domain (remainder filled in from reference TRBV5-1 and TRBJ2-5): KAGVTQTPRYLIKTRGQQVTLSCSPISGHRSVSWYQQTPGQGLQFLFEYFSETQRNKGNFPGRFSGRQFSNSRSEMNVSTLELGDSALYLCASALGGLVGETQYFGPGTRLLVL.

The chain links TRBV5-5 to TRBJ2-4; D is ambiguous. This CDR3 contains 15 residues. V lost 4 bases, J lost 0 bases, and 11 bases lay in between. Germline loops: CDR1 SGHKS, CDR2 YYEKEE (reference sequence). The CDR3 nucleotides read TGTGCCAGCAGCACGCAACCTTTAGCCAAAAACATTCAGTACTTC. Residues: CASSTQPLAKNIQYF.

This rearrangement joins TRBV6-1 to TRBJ1-2; tentative D call: TRBD1 (6 bases). Per the germline V gene, CDR1 is MNHNS and CDR2 is SASEGT. This CDR3 is 14 amino acids long. The V gene lost 3 bases and the J gene lost 4 bases, with 12 bases spanning the gap. The CDR3 reads CASSDWGQVYGYTF. CDR3 nucleotide sequence: TGTGCCAGCAGTGACTGGGGGCAGGTCTATGGCTACACCTTC.

The chain employs TRBV5-6 and TRBJ2-5, with D maybe TRBD1 (5 bases). The ends were cut back, 4 bases at V and 0 bases at J, with 13 bases in the middle. The germline CDR1 and CDR2 sequences are SGHDT and YYEEEE. The CDR3 loop spans 15 amino acids. The CDR3, as DNA: TGTGCCAGCAGCCGTGGGGCTCTTAACCAAGAGACCCAGTACTTC. It yields the protein CASSRGALNQETQYF.

This sequence joins TRBV6-5 and TRBJ1-1, with TRBD1 identical over 7 bases. J lost 0 bases, V lost 6 bases, and 4 bases had no gene match. CDR3 size: 14 residues. CDR1 and CDR2 from the germline V gene are MNHEY and SVGAGI. The CDR3 DNA sequence: TGTGCCAGCAGCTGGGACAGCATGAACACTGAAGCTTTCTTT. This translates into CASSWDSMNTEAFF.

This chain links TRBV6-6 with TRBJ1-1; D is undetermined. In germline, CDR1 is MNHNY, CDR2 SVGAGI (reference sequence). The CDR3 spans 12 residues. The ends were cut back, 4 bases at V and 2 bases at J, with 5 bases in the middle. CDR3 nucleotide sequence: TGTGCCAGCAGTTTCGGTAACACTGAAGCTTTCTTT. Amino acids: CASSFGNTEAFF.

The rearrangement joins TRBV7-2 to TRBJ1-2, with D maybe TRBD1 (5 bases). The CDR3 covers 14 residues. CDR1 and CDR2 (germline): SGHTA, FQGNSA. Deletions cut 1 base from V and 4 bases from J, with 10 bases between. In nucleotides, the CDR3 is TGTGCCAGCAGCTTAGGTGGGACCTTCTATGGCTACACCTTC. It specifies CASSLGGTFYGYTF.

CDR3: CASSLGLVTDTQYF. The CDR3, as DNA: TGTGCCAGCAGCTTAGGCCTAGTCACAGATACGCAGTATTTT. The chain joins TRBV7-2 to TRBJ2-3; D gene uncertain. Between the trimmed V and J ends, which lost 1 base and 2 bases, there was a span of 7 bases. CDR1 and CDR2 from the germline V gene are SGHTA and FQGNSA. The CDR3 sequence is 14 residues long.

This clone occurred once. The J gene is TRBJ2-7, the V gene TRBV19; a possible D gene is TRBD1 (5 bases). The V and J ends lost 4 bases and 4 bases respectively, with 5 bases between them. The CDR3 is made up of 11 amino acids. Germline CDR1 is LNHDA and CDR2 is SQIVND (reference sequence). This CDR3 is CASSNRYEQYF. CDR3 DNA sequence: TGTGCCAGTAGTAACAGGTACGAGCAGTACTTC.

The J gene is TRBJ2-1, the V gene TRBV15; 8 bases map to TRBD2. The CDR3 contains 15 residues. Germline CDR1 LNHNV, CDR2 YYDKDF (reference sequence). After removal of 8 bases from V and 7 bases from J, the junction contained 13 bases not matched to a gene. CDR3: CATEPPGTRKNEQFF. In DNA form, the CDR3 reads TGTGCCACCGAGCCTCCGGGGACTAGAAAAAATGAGCAGTTCTTC.

The genes are TRBV7-9 and TRBJ1-2, with D hard to call. The CDR3 extends over 14 amino acids. Trimming shortened V by 0 bases and J by 4 bases, and 9 bases separated the two germline ends. The germline V gene encodes CDR1 SEHNR and CDR2 FQNEAQ (reference sequence). The CDR3 is CASSLAVRFYGYTF. CDR3 nucleotide sequence: TGTGCCAGCAGCTTAGCGGTCCGTTTCTATGGCTACACCTTC.